Reported below is one TCR beta chain. This receptor's antigen is unknown. Per-base quality was not reported, and no clone a single base away is much larger than it. CDR1 SQVTM and CDR2 ANQGSEA were looked up in the germline V gene. Counted from cysteine to phenylalanine, this CDR3 has 13 amino acids. Only the CDR3 region is kept as DNA, spanning 39 bases read in frame from base 1. V and J lose 7 bases and 7 bases, and a span of 19 bases separates them. CD8 naive samples were CD45RO-negative cells positively selected for CCR7, giving a CD45RA+CCR7+ population that excluded TemRA cells. The donors were healthy, HIV-negative adults with no recently reported acute infections or vaccinations. All donors were Caucasian adults living in Nashville, Tennessee, USA. After blood collection by leukapheresis, PBMCs were isolated using Ficoll-Histopaque density gradient centrifugation and then cryopreserved in the vapor phase of liquid nitrogen. Purity and quantity of every magnetically sorted T cell population were checked by analytical flow cytometry. From each sorted fraction, genomic DNA was isolated and quantified by UV absorbance on a Nanodrop 2000c.

TCR CDR3 regions were amplified from genomic DNA by multiplex PCR using the deep immunoSEQ assay. Extracted genomic DNA from each cell subset was distributed evenly across all wells of several immunoSEQ 96-well plates, and each plate was treated as a replicate. For sorted subsets, each replicate PCR was loaded with around 220 ng genomic DNA, equivalent to about 30,000 T cell genomes. The purified libraries were quantified using a Qubit 3.0 fluorometer, sized with a Bioanalyzer 2100, and then quantified again using the KAPA Library Quantification kit. Every immunoSEQ 96-well plate was sequenced on a separate single-read 150-cycle Illumina NextSeq 550 flow cell. The original methods were these. The immunoSEQ output contained only junctional sequences without quality scores, so filtering could not match that applied to full-length reads. Sequences were annotated with PyIR, a Python wrapper for IgBLAST v1.9, and V/J genes and CDR3 were assigned using IMGT germline references. Reads with weak V/J assignments (E-value above 1e-6), missing CDR3, stop codons, out-of-frame junctions, or ambiguous translated residues were removed. A V3J clonotype was defined by an identical inferred V gene, J gene, and CDR3 amino acid sequence. The percentage overlap between two repertoires was calculated by dividing the number of shared unique clonotypes by the size of the smaller repertoire. Three approaches were used to assess repertoire richness: RTK rarefaction, the Chao1 estimator, and Recon v2.1 estimates of unobserved clonotypes. Generation probabilities were computed with OLGA for all TCRbeta clonotypes obtained by the gDNA method from four donors. Sourced from immuneACCESS, this table was stored by TCRdb with only in-frame sequences that have V and J called. A share of the clones is absent; for the studies checked, an unresolved V gene accounts for under half, and the remainder has no known explanation. The DNA was the basis for D and trimming; V, J and clone size are from that table. Present in this sample are under 600,000 clones, roughly 98% of which were seen just once. Of the sample, 0.3% is held by the ten largest clones.

This sample stems from a study of shared clonotypes between healthy human individuals (TCRdb year 2020). Background for the entire study: The cohort included three men and a couple of women between 18 and 49 years of age. Leukapheresis yielded between about 0.8 and 8.9 billion PBMCs per donor. Blood TCR repertoires of five healthy adults were deeply sequenced to estimate repertoire size and the extent of clonotype sharing between individuals. To increase sequencing depth and limit assay-specific biases, different laboratories used diverse techniques to prepare libraries and sequence TCR repertoires. For each donor, CD4 naive and CD4 memory were each run on three plates, CD8 naive on two plates, and CD8 memory on one plate. The study at large found these results: Compared with non-shared clonotypes, clonotypes shared by all four sorted-subset donors had higher generation probabilities. Rarefaction of sorted-subset datasets indicated incomplete sequencing despite the large sequencing depth. Across four donors, around 5% of naive CD4, roughly 3.3% of naive CD8, 2.3% of memory CD4, and roughly 0.4% of memory CD8 clonotypes were shared. Estimated clonotype richness was generally larger for naive than for memory subsets. The genetic and exposure-history diversity represented was limited by the small number of donors. Based on pairwise subsampling, the degree of clonotype sharing among donors was expected to be affected by sequencing depth. Sampling was restricted to blood, and TCR repertoires in tissue are likely to differ from TCR repertoires in blood.

The receptor's source is a man aged 30 to 45 in good health. The V and J segments used are TRBV29-1 and TRBJ1-2; TRBD1 is perhaps the D gene, given 5 matching bases. Source material: naive CD8+ T cells sorted from blood. What the cell subset or site label conveys for this sample: CD45RA+CCR7+. DNA sequence: TGCAGCGCTTTAACGGGGGTTTCCCGTGGCTACACCTTC. Protein translation: CSALTGVSRGYTF.